The text below deals with one T cell receptor (beta chain). Trimming removed 0 bases from V and 3 bases from J, with 9 bases in between. The CDR3 is 14 residues long. CDR1 is MGHRA and CDR2 is YSYEKL in the germline V gene. Seattle patient enrollment occurred during active infection, with longitudinal follow-up thereafter. This specimen comes from a study of blood T cell repertoires in COVID-19. Study summary: Spain, Italy and the United States supplied samples that represented acute and convalescent COVID-19.

As originally analysed: Reference gene primer amplification gave nucleated cell count estimates. Repertoires were generated with immunoSEQ multiplex PCR, while TCRdb's copy carries only in-frame clones and drops some. The V and J calls and clone size were taken over from that table, and D and trimming were inferred from the DNA. The data contain around 210,000 clones, approximately 85% of them singletons. This chain connects TRBV4-1 to TRBJ2-7; D remains ambiguous. The TCR comes from a man aged 50-59 years with COVID-19, enrolled during active disease. Specimen: peripheral blood. Here the CDR3 reads CASSQDGSGYEQYF. In DNA, the CDR3 is TGCGCCAGCAGCCAAGATGGCAGTGGCTACGAGCAGTACTTC.